This T cell receptor (beta chain) was sequenced for a study of T cells in Graves' hyperthyroidism and ophthalmopathy (dated by TCRdb to between 2017 and 2020). In terms of the full investigation: Peripheral blood was collected at initial diagnosis, before any treatment. Prospective prediction of ophthalmopathy was tested in an independent validation cohort consisting of 18 hyperthyroidism patients and over 15 patients who later progressed to ophthalmopathy. According to the paper, TCR Vbeta CDR3 sequencing was carried out on around 140 peripheral blood samples, which came from fewer than 50 ophthalmopathy, 75 to 80 hyperthyroidism and roughly 17 progressor patients. Once sampling was done, hyperthyroidism patients were given methimazole at a starting dose of 30 mg daily, whereas ophthalmopathy patients were given high-dose intravenous methylprednisolone. In six Graves' hyperthyroidism patients, the study also compared T-cell repertoires from thyroid tissue with T-cell repertoires from blood. The roughly 94 discovery patients were randomly divided into training and test sets at a 7:3 ratio. To identify TCR V-J signatures that set the groups apart, the researchers used a discovery cohort of about a hundred patients, made up of around 40 with Graves' ophthalmopathy and 57 with stable Graves' hyperthyroidism.

Findings and caveats that apply to the study as a whole: In validation, the model predicted progression to ophthalmopathy with 55% to 71% sensitivity and less than 75% specificity, a median of roughly seven months before onset. No statistical method was used to fix the sample size in advance, and group allocation was not hidden from the investigators. Most expanded thyroid clonotypes (frequency above 0.001) were also detected in blood, suggesting blood repertoires may reflect thyroid immune responses. In cross-validation, a model built on a 13 V-J signature told ophthalmopathy apart from stable hyperthyroidism with approximately 91% sensitivity and about 81% specificity, and in testing the same model reached 80%/75%.

TCR beta CDR3 regions were amplified from RNA transcripts. The first round of RT-PCR for the TCR CDR3 was performed with the HTBI primer set and the Qiagen OneStep RT-PCR kit. The libraries were constructed in a second round of multiplex PCR and then size-selected and purified. Paired-end sequencing of the libraries was performed with 100 bp reads on an Illumina HiSeq2000. Per the source publication's procedure: SOAPnuke was used to process the raw data, throwing out any read that contained adapters or uncalled bases, had a mean Phred below 15, or lacked an exact constant-primer or identifier match. COPE v1.2.5 was used to merge the high-quality paired reads, and each unique nucleotide sequence was defined as a clonotype. MiTCR v1.1 was used to align the clonotypes against IMGT TRBV, TRBD and TRBJ reference segments. Only V-J combinations with frequency above 0.0001, covering about 99% of repertoires, were analysed. The TCS score was defined as F50 (clonal expansion) divided by E x V (chaos), with BLOSUM62-based TCRdist calculated between CDR3 peptides within each V-J. Welch's t-statistics and random forest reduced fewer than 550 V-J features to roughly 13, which were used in a naive Bayes classifier (R e1071). TCRdb ran its own pipeline on the public reads, namely fastp trimming at Q25 and MiXCR clone calling, and kept in-frame beta chains. Every entry covers one CDR3 protein and lists the most common genes and DNA from its rows. The V and J calls were determined by TCRdb, not by the authors. The sample table contains fewer than 700,000 distinct CDR3 sequences; only one count was recorded for 15% to 20% of them. Roughly a sixth of the sample belongs to the ten largest clones.

Notes on this clonotype: This clone's antigen is unknown. The junction does not match germline at one end; this may be a read error.

In the ophthalmopathy patients, disease was moderately to severely active, with a Clinical Activity Score of 3 or more, a NOSPECS grade of 4 or more, and a duration of less than 3 months. Patients with uncontrolled infections, other autoimmune diseases, pregnancy or lactation were excluded. Diagnoses were established on the basis of clinical symptoms, serum thyroxine and TRAb, thyroid ultrasound, and orbital computed tomography. Ficoll-Paque density gradient centrifugation was used to isolate PBMCs from 9.5 to 10 ml of fresh peripheral blood. Trizol reagent was used to extract total RNA, and RNA quality was then checked on an Agilent 2100 Bioanalyzer. This clonotype was sampled from a woman in her late teens or twenties with Graves' ophthalmopathy. Sequencing used blood.

The CDR3 protein is CASRVTGNTGEPFF. The nucleotide sequence reads as follows: TGTGCCAGCAGGGTGACAGGGAACACCGGGGAGCCGTTTTTT. This receptor chain uses TRBV9 and TRBJ2-2, and TRBD1 aligns with 7 junction nucleotides. The cysteine opens and the phenylalanine closes a CDR3 of 14 amino acids. Just the 42-base CDR3 DNA is kept, in frame starting at base 1. According to the germline V gene, CDR1 reads SGDLS and CDR2 reads YYNGEE. Reference TRBV9 and TRBJ2-2 proteins supply the regions before and after the CDR3; the full variable domain is: DSGVTQTPKHLITATGQRVTLRCSPRSGDLSVYWYQQSLDQGLQFLIQYYNGEERAKGNILERFSAQQFPDLHSELNLSSLELGDSALYFCASRVTGNTGEPFFGEGSRLTVL.